This T cell receptor beta chain appears in the sequencing data of a study of T-cell reconstitution after alpha-beta-depleted transplantation in children. Germline CDR1 reads SEHNR; CDR2 reads FQNEAQ (reference sequence). The ends lost 5 bases at V and 0 bases at J; junction bases unmatched: 10. CDR3 length: 17 amino acids. In its sample, this clonotype was seen a few times. What it binds is not known. Preparation of the TCRbeta library was carried out with unique molecular identifiers. TCRdb redid the calling of the PCR reads with MiXCR, one entry per CDR3 protein. The sample comprises around 700,000 distinct CDR3 sequences, less than 15% of which are singletons, and 0.79% rests with the top ten. Study findings and constraints: By one year post-transplant, T-cell counts and diversity largely arose from T cells that were newly produced.

The source is a girl aged 2 to 10 with congenital amegakaryocytic thrombocytopenia, due to receive a stem cell transplant. The chain carries TRBV7-9 and TRBJ1-1, with 9 bases lining up with TRBD1. The material was PBMCs, obtained before TCRalphabeta/CD19-depleted stem cell transplant. CDR3 DNA sequence: TGTGCCAGCAGCAAAAGCCCTGGGACAGGGCTGAACACTGAAGCTTTCTTT. It translates to CASSKSPGTGLNTEAFF.